This T cell receptor beta chain was recorded in a study of human T cells and chemical hapten exposure. As to time point: pre-sensitization, week 0. Sample treatment: therapeutic diphenylcyclopropenone sensitization with weekly scalp DPC. TCRdb independently ran MiXCR on the RACE reads; one entry per CDR3 protein. The sample contains about 290,000 distinct CDR3 sequences, 7.7% of which appear only once. Germline V gene sequence: CDR1 MNHEY, CDR2 SVGEGT. The ends were cut back, 6 bases at V and 2 bases at J, with 11 bases in the middle. There are 13 residues in the CDR3. Only a few counts were recorded for this clonotype.

The sequences come from whole blood, collected in connection with sensitization to the hapten diphenylcyclopropenone (DPC). The rearrangement joins TRBV6-2 or TRBV6-3 to TRBJ2-7; D might be TRBD1 or TRBD2, each matching 5 bases. The receptor comes from a young man with alopecia areata. Some clones in this sample may be carry-over from other donors' samples. The chain's CDR3 is CASSFQGPYEQYV. The CDR3 DNA reads TGTGCCAGCAGCTTTCAGGGACCCTACGAGCAGTACGTC.